This TCR beta chain was found in a study of vaccination and CD4 T cells after COVID-19. Regarding the study as a whole: The cohort comprised relatively few convalescent patients, and no early post-infection timepoints were analyzed. Looking at convalescent patients, 304 of their 307 vaccine-specific clones were spike mono-reactive.

The time point: late sampling 161 to 241 days after vaccination in a few convalescent patients. Treatment reported: roughly 10-day PBMC culture with coronavirus spike peptide pools or control peptides (ViraFEST assay). ViraFEST used peptide pools to expand antigen-specific T cells and subsequently sequenced their TCRs. All positive PCR tests were dated between March and December 2020, predating US Alpha, Beta and Delta variants. Germline values: CDR1 MDHEN, CDR2 SYDVKM. The CDR3 spans 16 residues. Trimming took off 3 bases at V and 0 bases at J, with 14 bases between the two ends. The Oncomine TCR Beta short-read assay generated sequence data from the DNA of cultured CD4+ T cells. In TCRdb, the PCR reads were re-called with MiXCR into one record per CDR3 protein. The table shows about 25,000 distinct CDR3 sequences, with less than 40% occurring only once. Comment on this clonotype: Its antigen is undetermined.

This sequence joins TRBV28 and TRBJ2-5; the D is unclear. This TCR came from a human donor who had recovered from COVID-19. The sequencing used CD4+ T cells from blood, cultured in vitro, collected about 7 months after SARS-CoV-2 vaccination. Here the CDR3 reads CASSLFGSANQETQYF. CDR3 DNA: TGTGCCAGCAGTTTGTTTGGGTCGGCCAACCAAGAGACCCAGTACTTC.